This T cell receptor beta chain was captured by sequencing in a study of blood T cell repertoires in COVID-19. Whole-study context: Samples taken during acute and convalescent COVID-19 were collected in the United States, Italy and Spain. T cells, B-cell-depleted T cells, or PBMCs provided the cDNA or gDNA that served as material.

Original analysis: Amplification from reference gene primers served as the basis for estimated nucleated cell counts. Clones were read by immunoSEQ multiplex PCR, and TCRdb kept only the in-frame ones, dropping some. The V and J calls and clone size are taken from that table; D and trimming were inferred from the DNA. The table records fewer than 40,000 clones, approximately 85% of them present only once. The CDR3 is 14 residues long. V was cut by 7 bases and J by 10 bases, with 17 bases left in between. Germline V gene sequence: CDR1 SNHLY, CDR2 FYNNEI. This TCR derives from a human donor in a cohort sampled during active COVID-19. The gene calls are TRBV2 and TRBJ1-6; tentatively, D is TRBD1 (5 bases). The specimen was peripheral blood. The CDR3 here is CASKEGEAGSPLHF. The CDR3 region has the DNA TGTGCCAGCAAAGAAGGGGAAGCGGGGTCACCCCTCCACTTT.